A single sample is the source of the 18 T cell receptor beta chains below, sequenced in a study of T cell responses to AZD1222 COVID-19 vaccine. Sequencing used immunoSEQ multiplex PCR; TCRdb keeps in-frame clones, though not all of them. The sample holds about 120,000 clones, roughly 84% seen once. The sequences come from peripheral blood, collected on day 0 of AZD1222 vaccination. The origin of the receptors is an adult in good health.

This chain connects TRBV4-2 to TRBJ1-2; possible D gene TRBD1, 6 bases. Trimming shortened V by 0 bases and J by 4 bases, and 21 bases separated the two germline ends. Germline values: CDR1 LGHNA, CDR2 YNFKEQ. This CDR3 region has 18 residues. CDR3 nucleotide sequence: TGTGCCAGCAGCCAAGAGTTTAGGTCTGGGGGGGCCGGCTATGGCTACACCTTC. It encodes CASSQEFRSGGAGYGYTF.

The CDR3 DNA reads TGTGCCAGCAGCCCCCAGGGCAAAGGGGTCGGATATGGCTACACCTTC. It specifies CASSPQGKGVGYGYTF. The chain carries TRBV13 and TRBJ1-2; possible D gene TRBD1, 5 bases. V was pared by 5 bases and J by 5 bases, with 21 bases between. The CDR3 totals 16 residues. The germline V gene has CDR1 PRHDT and CDR2 FYEKMQ (reference sequence).

The DNA of the CDR3 is TGTGCCAGCAGTGTGGGGACAGGGAAGCGAGTACTGTTTTTT. As protein: CASSVGTGKRVLFF. V is TRBV2 and J is TRBJ1-4; TRBD1 matches at 9 bases. V gave up 4 bases and J gave up 13 bases; unmatched junction bases: 10. In germline, CDR1 is SNHLY, CDR2 FYNNEI. The CDR3 is made up of 14 amino acids.

The chain combines TRBV7-8 with TRBJ1-5, with D tentatively TRBD1 (6 bases). In germline, CDR1 is SGHVS, CDR2 FQNEAQ. This CDR3 comprises 16 residues. V lost 5 bases, J lost 4 bases, and 18 bases lay in between. The CDR3 loop reads CASSQSNRDRNQPQHF. DNA for the CDR3: TGTGCCAGCAGCCAGTCGAACAGGGACCGAAATCAGCCCCAGCATTTT.

The chain combines TRBV6-5 with TRBJ1-2; 12 bases match TRBD1. Germline V gene sequence: CDR1 MNHEY, CDR2 SVGAGI. With V trimmed by 4 bases and J by 6 bases, 6 bases remained unmatched. The CDR3 runs to 15 residues. DNA for the CDR3: TGTGCCAGCAGTTCTATGGGACAGGGGGCGAATGGCTACACCTTC. Amino acids: CASSSMGQGANGYTF.

The chain is built from TRBV6-2 or TRBV6-3 and TRBJ2-3; D is unresolved. Between the trimmed V and J ends, which lost 4 bases and 4 bases, there was a span of 6 bases. Germline V gene lookup returns CDR1 MNHEY and CDR2 SVGEGT. The CDR3 runs 12 residues. The CDR3 nucleotides are TGTGCCAGCAGTTTTGGCGCAGATACGCAGTATTTT. It codes for CASSFGADTQYF.

The chain recombines TRBV4-2 with TRBJ2-7; no firm D call. The CDR3 has 12 amino acids. Germline V lookup: CDR1 LGHNA, CDR2 YNFKEQ. Trimming left V 5 bases short and J 2 bases short, with 7 bases between. CDR3 bases: TGTGCCAGCAGCTCCATTACCTACGAGCAGTACTTC. It specifies CASSSITYEQYF.

The chain combines TRBV6-5 with TRBJ2-1, with D tentatively TRBD1 (6 bases). V was pared by 5 bases and J by 0 bases, with 11 bases between. The CDR3 runs to 15 residues. CDR1 and CDR2 from the germline V gene are MNHEY and SVGAGI. CDR3 sequence reads: CASSLTDSSYNEQFF. The CDR3 nucleotides read TGTGCCAGCAGTCTGACGGACAGCTCCTACAATGAGCAGTTCTTC.

V and J are TRBV27 and TRBJ1-1; no firm D call. The germline CDR1 and CDR2 sequences are MNHEY and SMNVEV (reference sequence). V dropped 7 bases and J dropped 4 bases, with 16 bases sitting between them. The CDR3 sequence is 14 residues long. Written as DNA, the CDR3 is TGTGCCAGCACGGCCGTAGGGCCGCCCACTGAAGCTTTCTTT. Protein: CASTAVGPPTEAFF.

DNA for the CDR3: TGTGCCAGCATCTGGGGGGCGGGGGCCCGGTTCGAGACCCAGTACTTC. It encodes CASIWGAGARFETQYF. The chain couples TRBV5-6 to TRBJ2-5; D might be TRBD2 (7 bases). V lost 6 bases and J 5 bases, leaving 23 bases between the germline ends. This CDR3 has 16 residues. Germline lookup yields CDR1 SGHDT and CDR2 YYEEEE.

The chain uses TRBV5-1 and TRBJ2-7; possible D gene TRBD2, 7 bases. The CDR3 contains 14 residues. The ends were cut back, 2 bases at V and 3 bases at J, with 12 bases in the middle. Germline V gene data show CDR1 as SGHRS and CDR2 as YFSETQ. The CDR3 DNA reads TGCGCCAGCAGCTTAGCGGGACACGTCTACGAGCAGTACTTC. It encodes CASSLAGHVYEQYF.

This clone has more than one count but fewer than ten. This rearrangement joins TRBV19 to TRBJ1-3; D is ambiguous. This CDR3 has 14 amino acids. Germline CDR1 LNHDA, CDR2 SQIVND (reference sequence). V lost 6 bases to trimming and J lost 3 bases, with 12 bases between them. In DNA, the CDR3 is TGTGCCAGTAGCTACCTCGGGGTTGGAAACACCATATATTTT. Encoded protein: CASSYLGVGNTIYF.

The rearrangement links TRBV2 to TRBJ1-3; 9 bases align to TRBD1. V trimming: 6 bases; J trimming: 7 bases; junction bases outside the gene matches: 10. CDR1 is SNHLY, CDR2 FYNNEI, per germline. This CDR3 region has 15 residues. The CDR3 sequence is CASSEDRGGWNTIYF. The CDR3 bases are TGTGCCAGCAGCGAGGACAGGGGTGGATGGAACACCATATATTTT. Full variable domain (rest looked up from reference TRBV2 and TRBJ1-3): EPEVTQTPSHQVTQMGQEVILRCVPISNHLYFYWYRQILGQKVEFLVSFYNNEISEKSEIFDDQFSVERPDGSNFTLKIRSTKLEDSAMYFCASSEDRGGWNTIYFGEGSWLTVV.

The CDR3 loop reads CASSLLKMNTEAFF. CDR3 sequence (DNA): TGTGCCAGCAGCCTTCTTAAAATGAACACTGAAGCTTTCTTT. The chain carries TRBV3-1 (or the pseudogene TRBV3-2) and TRBJ1-1; no reliable D call. Germline values: CDR1 LGHDT, CDR2 YNNKEL (reference sequence). V lost 4 bases and J lost 0, with 9 bases in between. This CDR3 spans 14 amino acids.

The chain carries TRBV3-1 (or the pseudogene TRBV3-2) and TRBJ2-2; 8 bases match TRBD2. Germline CDR1 is LGHDT and CDR2 is YNNKEL (reference sequence). Losses at the gene ends were 1 base for V and 4 bases for J; bases not matched to a gene: 8. The CDR3 is 17 amino acids. The CDR3 DNA reads as TGTGCCAGCAGCCAAGTAGCAGCGGGGGCCTTCACCGGGGAGCTGTTTTTT. It encodes CASSQVAAGAFTGELFF.

V and J are TRBV2 and TRBJ1-4; D uncertain. The CDR3 is made up of 12 amino acids. Germline-derived CDR1 and CDR2 are SNHLY and FYNNEI. Trimming removed 6 bases at V and 7 bases at J, with 9 bases between. CDR3 sequence (DNA): TGTGCCAGCAGACTGGAGGTTGAAAAACTGTTTTTT. Translation gives CASRLEVEKLFF.

This rearrangement joins TRBV7-2 to TRBJ2-7, with D possibly matching TRBD1 (5 bases). CDR1 SGHTA and CDR2 FQGNSA come from the germline V gene. CDR3 length: 14 amino acids. Trimming removed 4 bases from V and 4 bases from J, with 14 bases in between. CDR3: CASSSDSLGYEQYF. CDR3 in DNA: TGTGCCAGCAGCTCTGACAGTCTGGGGTACGAGCAGTACTTC.

The chain couples TRBV4-1 to TRBJ2-7; 7 bases align to TRBD1. Looked up from germline, CDR1 is MGHRA and CDR2 is YSYEKL. V gave up 4 bases and J gave up 3 bases; unmatched junction bases: 9. The CDR3 consists of 15 residues. The DNA for the CDR3 is TGCGCCAGCAGCCGAGGGACAGCAATAGGCTACGAGCAGTACTTC. Residues: CASSRGTAIGYEQYF.